The T cell receptor (beta chain) under discussion was sequenced for a study of T cell repertoires in ileal Crohn's disease. With regard to this clone: The antigen is unknown.

J was trimmed by 10 bases and V by 0 bases; bases with no gene match: 7. The CDR3 is made up of 14 amino acids. Germline V lookup: CDR1 SGDLS, CDR2 YYNGEE. Study results and caveats: Mucosal expansions were suggested to be mainly CD8 T cells.

Here immunoSEQ multiplex PCR was the method, and the copy in TCRdb shows in-frame clones only, minus some. The data contain roughly 31,000 clones, roughly 77% of them singletons. V usage is TRBV9 and J usage is TRBJ1-2; 9 positions match TRBD1. The TCR originated in an adult with Crohn's disease. Sample: ileal tissue. For the CDR3, the DNA is TGTGCCAGCAGCGTAGACAACAGGGGGCGAGTCTACACCTTC. This codes for CASSVDNRGRVYTF.